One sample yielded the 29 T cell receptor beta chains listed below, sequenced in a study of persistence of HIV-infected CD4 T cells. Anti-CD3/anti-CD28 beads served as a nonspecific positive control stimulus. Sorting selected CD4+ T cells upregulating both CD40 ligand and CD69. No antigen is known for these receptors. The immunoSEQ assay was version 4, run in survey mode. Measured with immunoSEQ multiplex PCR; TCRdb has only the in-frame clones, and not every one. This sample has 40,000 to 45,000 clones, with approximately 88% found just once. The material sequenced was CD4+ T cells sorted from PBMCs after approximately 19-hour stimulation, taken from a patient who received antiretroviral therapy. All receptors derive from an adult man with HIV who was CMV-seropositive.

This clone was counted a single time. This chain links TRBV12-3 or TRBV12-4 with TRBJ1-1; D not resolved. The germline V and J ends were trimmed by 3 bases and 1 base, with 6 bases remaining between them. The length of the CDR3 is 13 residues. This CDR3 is CASSLYKNTEAFF. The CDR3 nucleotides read TGTGCCAGCAGTTTGTACAAGAACACTGAAGCTTTCTTT.

The CDR3 loop reads CASSLSDRYYGYTF. CDR3 sequence (DNA): TGTGCCAGCAGTTTGAGTGACAGGTACTATGGCTACACCTTC. The rearrangement uses TRBV28 and TRBJ1-2, with D perhaps matching TRBD1 (6 bases). Trimming cost V 3 bases and J 3 bases, with 11 bases left between them. Per the germline V gene, CDR1 is MDHEN and CDR2 is SYDVKM. This CDR3 is built from 14 residues.

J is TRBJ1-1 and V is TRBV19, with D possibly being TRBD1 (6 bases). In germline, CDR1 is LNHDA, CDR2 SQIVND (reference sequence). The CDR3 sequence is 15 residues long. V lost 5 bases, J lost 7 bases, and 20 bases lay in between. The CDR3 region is CASSSGVGGRNEAFF. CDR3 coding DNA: TGTGCCAGTAGTTCCGGAGTCGGGGGGCGGAATGAAGCTTTCTTT.

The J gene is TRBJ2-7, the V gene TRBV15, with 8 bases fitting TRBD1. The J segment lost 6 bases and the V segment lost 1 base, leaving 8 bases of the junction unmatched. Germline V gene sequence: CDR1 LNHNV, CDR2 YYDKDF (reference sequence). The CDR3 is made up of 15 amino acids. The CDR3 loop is CATSRVGRQGSEQYF. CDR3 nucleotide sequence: TGTGCCACCAGCAGAGTGGGGCGACAGGGGAGCGAGCAGTACTTC. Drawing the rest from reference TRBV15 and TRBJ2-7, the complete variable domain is DAMVIQNPRYQVTQFGKPVTLSCSQTLNHNVMYWYQQKSSQAPKLLFHYYDKDFNNEADTPDNFQSRRPNTSFCFLDIRSPGLGDTAMYLCATSRVGRQGSEQYFGPGTRLTVT.

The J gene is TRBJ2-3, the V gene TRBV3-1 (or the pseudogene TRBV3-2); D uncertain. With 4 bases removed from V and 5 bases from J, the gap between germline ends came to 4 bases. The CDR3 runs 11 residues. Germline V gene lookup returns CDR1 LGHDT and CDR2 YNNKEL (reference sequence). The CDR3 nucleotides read TGTGCCAGCAGCCTTCTAGATACGCAGTATTTT. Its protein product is CASSLLDTQYF.

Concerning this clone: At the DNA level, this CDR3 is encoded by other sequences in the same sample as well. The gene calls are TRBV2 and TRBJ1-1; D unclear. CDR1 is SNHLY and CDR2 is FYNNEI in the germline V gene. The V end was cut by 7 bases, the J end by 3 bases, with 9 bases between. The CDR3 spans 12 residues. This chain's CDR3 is CASMIRYTEAFF. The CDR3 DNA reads TGTGCCAGCATGATACGCTACACTGAAGCTTTCTTT.

In nucleotides, the CDR3 is TGTGCCAGCAGCCCTAGCCCGGGACTTGGAAACATTCAGTACTTC. This sequence encodes CASSPSPGLGNIQYF. The chain has TRBV7-2 and TRBJ2-4; a weak D match, TRBD2 (6 bases). The V end was cut by 5 bases, the J end by 6 bases, with 17 bases between. Germline lookup yields CDR1 SGHTA and CDR2 FQGNSA. The length of the CDR3 is 15 residues. Combining the CDR3 with reference TRBV7-2 and TRBJ2-4 gives the whole variable domain GAGVSQSPSNKVTEKGKDVELRCDPISGHTALYWYRQSLGQGLEFLIYFQGNSAPDKSGLPSDRFSAERTGGSVSTLTIQRTQQEDSAVYLCASSPSPGLGNIQYFGAGTRLSVL.

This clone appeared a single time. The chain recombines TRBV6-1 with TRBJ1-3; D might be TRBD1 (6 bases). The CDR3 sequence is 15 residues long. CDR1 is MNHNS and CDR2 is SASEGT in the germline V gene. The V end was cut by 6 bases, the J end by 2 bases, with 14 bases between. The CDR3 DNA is TGTGCCAGCAGCTTTACACAGGGAACTGGAAACACCATATATTTT. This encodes CASSFTQGTGNTIYF.

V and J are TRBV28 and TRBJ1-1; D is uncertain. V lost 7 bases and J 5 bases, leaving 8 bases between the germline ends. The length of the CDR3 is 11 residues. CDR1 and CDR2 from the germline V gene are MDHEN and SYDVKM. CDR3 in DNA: TGTGCCAGCATCTTGGGGACTGAAGCTTTCTTT. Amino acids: CASILGTEAFF.

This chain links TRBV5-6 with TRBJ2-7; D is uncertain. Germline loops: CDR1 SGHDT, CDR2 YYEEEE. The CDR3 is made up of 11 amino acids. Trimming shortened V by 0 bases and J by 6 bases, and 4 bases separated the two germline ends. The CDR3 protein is CASSLGGEQYF. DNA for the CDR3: TGTGCCAGCAGCTTGGGTGGCGAGCAGTACTTC.

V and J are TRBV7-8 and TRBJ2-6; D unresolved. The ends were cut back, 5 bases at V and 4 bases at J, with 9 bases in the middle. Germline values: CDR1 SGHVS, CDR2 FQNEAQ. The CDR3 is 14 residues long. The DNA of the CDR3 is TGTGCCAGCAGCCTCATCCAGGGGGCCAACGTCCTGACTTTC. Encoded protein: CASSLIQGANVLTF.

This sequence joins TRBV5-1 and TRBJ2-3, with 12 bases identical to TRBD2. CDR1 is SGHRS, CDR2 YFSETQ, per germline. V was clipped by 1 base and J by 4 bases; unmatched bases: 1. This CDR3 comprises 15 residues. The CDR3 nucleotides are TGCGCCAGCAGCTTGTCTAGCGGGGGGGCAGATACGCAGTATTTT. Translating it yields CASSLSSGGADTQYF.

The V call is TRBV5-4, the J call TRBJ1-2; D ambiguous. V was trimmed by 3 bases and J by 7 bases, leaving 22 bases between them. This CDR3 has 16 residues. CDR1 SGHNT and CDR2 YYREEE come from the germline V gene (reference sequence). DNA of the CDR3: TGTGCCAGCAGCTCATCCCTCTTCACAGACCATCCTGGCTACACCTTC. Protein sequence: CASSSSLFTDHPGYTF.

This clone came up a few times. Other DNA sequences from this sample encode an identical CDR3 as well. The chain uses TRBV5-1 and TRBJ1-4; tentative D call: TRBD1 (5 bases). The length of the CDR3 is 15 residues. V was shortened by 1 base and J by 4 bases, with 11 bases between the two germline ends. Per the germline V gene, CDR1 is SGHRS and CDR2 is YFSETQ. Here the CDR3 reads CASSLSQGGNEKLFF. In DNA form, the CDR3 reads TGCGCCAGCAGCTTGTCGCAGGGTGGTAATGAAAAACTGTTTTTT.

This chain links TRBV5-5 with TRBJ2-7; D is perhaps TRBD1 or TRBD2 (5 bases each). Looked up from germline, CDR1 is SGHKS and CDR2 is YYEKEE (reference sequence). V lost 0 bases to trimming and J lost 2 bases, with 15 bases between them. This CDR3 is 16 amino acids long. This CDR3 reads CASSLDPRGATYEQYF. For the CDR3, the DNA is TGTGCCAGCAGCTTGGACCCGAGGGGTGCAACCTACGAGCAGTACTTC.

The chain's CDR3 is CASSPQGRETQYF. For the CDR3, the DNA is TGTGCCAGCAGTCCACAGGGGAGAGAGACCCAGTACTTC. The chain is built from TRBV14 and TRBJ2-5, with 7 bases lining up with TRBD1. V shed 6 bases and J 4 bases; nucleotides not matched to a gene: 5. This CDR3 spans 13 amino acids. The germline V gene has CDR1 SGHDN and CDR2 FVKESK.

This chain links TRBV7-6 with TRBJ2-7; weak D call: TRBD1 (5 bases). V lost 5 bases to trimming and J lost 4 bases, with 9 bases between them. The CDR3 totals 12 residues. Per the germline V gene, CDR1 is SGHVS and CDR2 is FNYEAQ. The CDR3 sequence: CASSTPGYEQYF. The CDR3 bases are TGTGCCAGCAGCACACCAGGGTACGAGCAGTACTTC.

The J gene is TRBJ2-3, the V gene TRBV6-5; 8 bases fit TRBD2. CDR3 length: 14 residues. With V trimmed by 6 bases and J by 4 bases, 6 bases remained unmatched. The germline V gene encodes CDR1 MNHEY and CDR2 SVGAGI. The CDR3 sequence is CASRRAGEPDTQYF. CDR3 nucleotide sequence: TGTGCCAGCAGGAGAGCGGGGGAGCCAGATACGCAGTATTTT.

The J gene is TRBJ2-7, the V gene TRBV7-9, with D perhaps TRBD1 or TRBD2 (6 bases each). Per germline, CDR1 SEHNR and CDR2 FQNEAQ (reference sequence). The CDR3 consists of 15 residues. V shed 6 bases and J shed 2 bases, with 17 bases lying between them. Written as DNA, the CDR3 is TGTGCCAGCAGTCGCGGCGGGGACACGGCCTACGAGCAGTACTTC. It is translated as CASSRGGDTAYEQYF.

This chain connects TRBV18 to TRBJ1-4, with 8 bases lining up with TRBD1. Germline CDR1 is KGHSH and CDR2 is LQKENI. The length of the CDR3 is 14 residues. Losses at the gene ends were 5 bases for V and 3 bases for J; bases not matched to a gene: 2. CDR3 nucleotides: TGTGCCAGCTCAGCGGGACAGGCTAATGAAAAACTGTTTTTT. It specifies CASSAGQANEKLFF.

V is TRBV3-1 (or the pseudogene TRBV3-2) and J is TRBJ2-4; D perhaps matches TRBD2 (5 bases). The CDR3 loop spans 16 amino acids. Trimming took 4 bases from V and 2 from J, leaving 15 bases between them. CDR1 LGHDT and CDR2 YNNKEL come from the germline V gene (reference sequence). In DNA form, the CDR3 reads TGTGCCAGCAGCCCCCGGAGGACCGGGACCAAAAACATTCAGTACTTC. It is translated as CASSPRRTGTKNIQYF.

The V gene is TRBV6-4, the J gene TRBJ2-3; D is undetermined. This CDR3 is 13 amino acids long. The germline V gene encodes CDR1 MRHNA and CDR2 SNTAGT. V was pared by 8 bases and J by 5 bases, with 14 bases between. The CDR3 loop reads CASAQFLGDTQYF. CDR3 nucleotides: TGTGCCAGCGCTCAGTTCCTCGGAGATACGCAGTATTTT.

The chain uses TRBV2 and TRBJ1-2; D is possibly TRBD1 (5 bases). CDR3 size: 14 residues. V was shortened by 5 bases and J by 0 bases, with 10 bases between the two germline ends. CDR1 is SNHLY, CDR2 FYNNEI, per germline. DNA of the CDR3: TGTGCCAGCAGTTCTGGGGGGTCTAACTATGGCTACACCTTC. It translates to CASSSGGSNYGYTF.

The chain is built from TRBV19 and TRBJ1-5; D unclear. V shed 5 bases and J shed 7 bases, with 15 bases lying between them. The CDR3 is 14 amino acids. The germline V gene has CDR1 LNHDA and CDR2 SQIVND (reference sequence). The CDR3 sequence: CASSSGPGGQPQHF. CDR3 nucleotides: TGTGCCAGTAGTTCCGGGCCCGGCGGGCAGCCCCAGCATTTT.

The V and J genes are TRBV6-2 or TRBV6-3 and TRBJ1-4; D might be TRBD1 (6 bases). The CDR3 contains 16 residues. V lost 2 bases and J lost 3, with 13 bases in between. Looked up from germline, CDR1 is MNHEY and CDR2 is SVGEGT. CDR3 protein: CASSYRGGPANEKLFF. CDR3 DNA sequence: TGTGCCAGCAGTTACCGCGGGGGGCCGGCTAATGAAAAACTGTTTTTT.

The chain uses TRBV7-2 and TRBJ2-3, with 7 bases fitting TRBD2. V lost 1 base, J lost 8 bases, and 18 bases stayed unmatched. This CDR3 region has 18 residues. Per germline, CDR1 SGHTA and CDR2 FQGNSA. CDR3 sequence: CASSLEPSGEIGRGTQYF. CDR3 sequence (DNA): TGTGCCAGCAGCTTAGAGCCTTCCGGGGAAATTGGGAGGGGTACGCAGTATTTT.

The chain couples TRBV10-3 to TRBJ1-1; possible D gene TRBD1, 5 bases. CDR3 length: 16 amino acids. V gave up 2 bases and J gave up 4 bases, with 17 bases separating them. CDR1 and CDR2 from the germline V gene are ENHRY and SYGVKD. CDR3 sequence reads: CAISEGGGRQLTEAFF. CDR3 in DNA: TGTGCCATCAGTGAGGGGGGGGGACGACAACTCACTGAAGCTTTCTTT.

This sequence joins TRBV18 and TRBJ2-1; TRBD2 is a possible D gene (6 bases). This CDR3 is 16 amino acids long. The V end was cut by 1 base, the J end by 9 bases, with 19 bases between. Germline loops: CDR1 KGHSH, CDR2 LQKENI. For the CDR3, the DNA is TGTGCCAGCTCACCACGTGGCGCTATACTGGGGGGTGAGCAGTTCTTC. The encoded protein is CASSPRGAILGGEQFF.

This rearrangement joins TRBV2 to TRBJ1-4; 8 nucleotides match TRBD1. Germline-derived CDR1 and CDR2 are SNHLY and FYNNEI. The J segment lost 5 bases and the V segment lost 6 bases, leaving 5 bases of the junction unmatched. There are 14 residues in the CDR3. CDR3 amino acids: CASRERTGNEKLFF. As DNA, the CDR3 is TGTGCCAGCAGGGAAAGGACAGGGAATGAAAAACTGTTTTTT.